This T cell receptor beta chain was recovered during a study of blood T cell repertoires in COVID-19. About the research overall: The study drew acute and convalescent COVID-19 samples from the United States, Italy and Spain. The cDNA or gDNA used as material had been derived from T cells, B-cell-depleted T cells, or PBMCs.

In the original processing: Reference gene primer amplification gave nucleated cell count estimates. Assay used: immunoSEQ multiplex PCR; TCRdb lists only in-frame clones, some missing. Clone size and V and J calls were adopted from that table, with D and trimming inferred from the DNA. The table has approximately 35,000 clones, around 88% seen once. Source material: peripheral blood. The sequence was collected from a woman in her seventies with active COVID-19.

CDR3 protein: CASSYTLAGRGYEQYF. The CDR3 DNA is TGTGCCAGCAGTTATACCTTGGCAGGTAGGGGCTACGAGCAGTACTTC. The chain is built from TRBV6-5 and TRBJ2-7, with D perhaps TRBD1 (5 bases). Germline lookup yields CDR1 MNHEY and CDR2 SVGAGI. This CDR3 has 16 residues. The V end lost 3 bases, the J end lost 3 bases, and 18 bases lay between the germline ends.